This T cell receptor beta chain was captured in a study of blood T cell repertoires in COVID-19 (dated by TCRdb to between 2020 and 2021). For context, the study as a whole: Collaborator samples came from the United States, Italy and Spain and covered acute and convalescent phases of COVID-19. The prospective study material was composed of cDNA or gDNA derived from T cells, B-cell-depleted T cells, or PBMCs. Subjects who had been exposed to COVID-19, were actively infected with it, or had recovered from it provided the deeply sampled blood TCRbeta repertoires that made up the dataset. The repertoires were released in a freely available public database intended as a resource for research on the immune response to SARS-CoV-2. Samples were obtained from the ongoing ImmuneRACE study (first 160 participants) and from some 1,300 subjects provided by 6 global collaborators. The sample metadata nearly always contained a de-identified subject ID, COVID-19 status, age in years and sex. Where available, HLA class I and class II types were taken from metadata supplied by the sample provider and were not determined by assay-based typing. The paper as a whole reports these results and caveats: How much clinical and demographic metadata was included differed by source and by participant, and the metadata was provided uncurated.

From its cysteine to its phenylalanine, the CDR3 spans 14 amino acids. Left in the record is the CDR3 DNA by itself, 42 bases read in frame from the first base. CDR1 and CDR2 were assigned from the germline V gene as MNHEY and SVGAGI. From V the trimming removes 6 bases and from J it removes 6 bases, while the gene matches leave 8 bases of the junction unaccounted for. One collaborating source in Seattle enrolled patients during active infection and followed them longitudinally through the course of disease. Each collaborating institution followed its own protocols to collect whole blood in K2EDTA tubes. For TCRbeta analysis, collaborator samples were shipped as frozen whole blood, as isolated PBMCs, or as DNA extracted from either sample type. Points on this clone: Its antigen is not yet known. Base qualities are missing; no much larger clone stands one base away.

The immunoSEQ Assay, a bias-controlled multiplex PCR, was used to amplify TCRbeta CDR3 regions from genomic DNA. On the authors' methods: The number of nucleated cells in each sample was estimated by amplification of reference gene primers within the assay. To quantify the absolute abundance of each unique TCRbeta CDR3 rearrangement, sequence reads were collapsed and filtered. For each sample, productive Simpson clonality was calculated as the square root of Simpson's diversity index across productive rearrangements. TCRdb's version of the immuneACCESS table is confined to in-frame rearrangements and falls short of the full clone set. An unresolved V gene accounts for under half of the shortfall where checked; the remainder is of unknown origin. V, J and clone size are those of that table, while D and trimming were read from the DNA. The sample contains about 200,000 clones, 85% to 95% of them found a single time. The ten largest clonotypes hold 0.76% of the sample.

The rearranged chain carries TRBV6-5 and TRBJ1-1, with 9 junctional bases fitting TRBD1. The clonotype originates from a young man with COVID-19, enrolled during active disease. Sequenced input: peripheral blood. At the DNA level, the sequence is TGTGCCAGCAGCGGGACAGGGCCGATCGCTGAAGCTTTCTTT. Its amino acids are CASSGTGPIAEAFF.